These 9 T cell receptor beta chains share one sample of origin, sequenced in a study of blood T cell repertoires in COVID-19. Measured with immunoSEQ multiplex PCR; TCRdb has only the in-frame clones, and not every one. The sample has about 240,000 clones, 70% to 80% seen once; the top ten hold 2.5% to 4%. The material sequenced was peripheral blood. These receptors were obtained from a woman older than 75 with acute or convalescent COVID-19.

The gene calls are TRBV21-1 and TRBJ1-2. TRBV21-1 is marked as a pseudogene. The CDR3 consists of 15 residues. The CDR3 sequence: CASSVGQFGGYGYTF. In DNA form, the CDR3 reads TGTGCCAGCAGCGTCGGACAATTCGGGGGCTATGGCTACACCTTC.

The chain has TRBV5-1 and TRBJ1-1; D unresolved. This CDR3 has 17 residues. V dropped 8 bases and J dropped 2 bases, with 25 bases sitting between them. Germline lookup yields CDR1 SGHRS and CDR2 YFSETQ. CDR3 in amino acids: CARAAEPWIEANTEAFF. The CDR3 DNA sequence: TGCGCCAGAGCGGCCGAGCCTTGGATTGAGGCAAACACTGAAGCTTTCTTT.

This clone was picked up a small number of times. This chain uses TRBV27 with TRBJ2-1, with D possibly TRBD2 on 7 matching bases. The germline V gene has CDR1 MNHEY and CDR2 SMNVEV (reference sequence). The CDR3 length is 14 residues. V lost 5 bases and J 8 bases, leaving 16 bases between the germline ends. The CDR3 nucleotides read TGTGCCAGCAGTAGGTCGGGGGGCATGTATGAGCAGTTCTTC. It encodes CASSRSGGMYEQFF.

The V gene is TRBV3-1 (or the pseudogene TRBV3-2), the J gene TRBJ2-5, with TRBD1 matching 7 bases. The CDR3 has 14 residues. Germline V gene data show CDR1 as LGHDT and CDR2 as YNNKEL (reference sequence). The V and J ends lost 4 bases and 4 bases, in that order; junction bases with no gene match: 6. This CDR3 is CASSLRGSSETQYF. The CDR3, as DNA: TGTGCCAGCAGCCTCAGGGGGAGCTCAGAGACCCAGTACTTC.

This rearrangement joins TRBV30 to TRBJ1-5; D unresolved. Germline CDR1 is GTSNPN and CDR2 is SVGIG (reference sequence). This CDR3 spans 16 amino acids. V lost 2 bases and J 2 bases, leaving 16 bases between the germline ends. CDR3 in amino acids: CAWSPRWEGGNQPQHF. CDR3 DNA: TGTGCCTGGAGTCCCCGATGGGAGGGAGGCAATCAGCCCCAGCATTTT.

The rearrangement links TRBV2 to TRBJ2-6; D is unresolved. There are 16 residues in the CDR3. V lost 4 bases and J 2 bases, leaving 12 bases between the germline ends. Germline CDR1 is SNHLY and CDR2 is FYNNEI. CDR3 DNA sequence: TGTGCCAGCAGTGTGAGAGATCATACTGGGGCCAACGTCCTGACTTTC. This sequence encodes CASSVRDHTGANVLTF. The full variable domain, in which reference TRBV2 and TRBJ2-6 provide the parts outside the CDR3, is EPEVTQTPSHQVTQMGQEVILRCVPISNHLYFYWYRQILGQKVEFLVSFYNNEISEKSEIFDDQFSVERPDGSNFTLKIRSTKLEDSAMYFCASSVRDHTGANVLTFGAGSRLTVL.

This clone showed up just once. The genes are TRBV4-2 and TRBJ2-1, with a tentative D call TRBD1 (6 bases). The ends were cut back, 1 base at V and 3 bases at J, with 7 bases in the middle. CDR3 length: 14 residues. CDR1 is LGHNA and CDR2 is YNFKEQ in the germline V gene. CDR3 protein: CASSQGDIYNEQFF. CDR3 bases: TGTGCCAGCAGCCAAGGGGACATCTACAATGAGCAGTTCTTC.

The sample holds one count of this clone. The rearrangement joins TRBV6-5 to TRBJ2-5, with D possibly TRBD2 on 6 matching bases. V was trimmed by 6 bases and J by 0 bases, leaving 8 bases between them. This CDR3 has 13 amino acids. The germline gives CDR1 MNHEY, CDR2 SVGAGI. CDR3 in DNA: TGTGCCAGCAGCGGGACTTACCAAGAGACCCAGTACTTC. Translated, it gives CASSGTYQETQYF.

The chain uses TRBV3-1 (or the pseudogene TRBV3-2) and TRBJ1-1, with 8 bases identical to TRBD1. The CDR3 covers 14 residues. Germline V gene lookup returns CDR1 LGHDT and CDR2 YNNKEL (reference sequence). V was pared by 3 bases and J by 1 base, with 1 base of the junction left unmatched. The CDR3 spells CASSHGQGNTEAFF. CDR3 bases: TGTGCCAGCAGCCACGGACAGGGGAACACTGAAGCTTTCTTT.